Listed below are T cell receptor beta chains from one sample, sequenced in a study of beta chain features in type 1 diabetes. Libraries were prepared by immunoSEQ multiplex PCR; TCRdb keeps only in-frame clonotypes and omits some of them. The sample lists hundreds of thousands of clones, 14% occurring once. The sample was naive CD4+ T cells from blood. The receptor source for this set is a man aged 25-45 years in good health. The CDR3 runs from the conserved cysteine through the conserved F or W. The D gene is left open where the match is weak. Only some rows state a clone size, as once, few, many or a class for expanded clones.

clone_size: few
v_call: TRBV7-2
j_call: TRBJ2-3
d_call: .
cdr3_nt: TGTGCCAGCAGCTCACGGAAGGGAACTAGCACAGATACGCAGTATTTT
cdr3_aa: CASSSRKGTSTDTQYF

clone_size: few
v_call: TRBV7-9
j_call: TRBJ2-3
d_call: .
cdr3_nt: TGTGCCAGCAGCTTAGCAACGGGCAGAGATACGCAGTATTTT
cdr3_aa: CASSLATGRDTQYF

clone_size: .
v_call: TRBV2
j_call: TRBJ1-5
d_call: .
cdr3_nt: TGTGCCAGCAGTGCAGACATTAGCAATCAGCCCCAGCATTTT
cdr3_aa: CASSADISNQPQHF

clone_size: .
v_call: TRBV7-2
j_call: TRBJ2-6
d_call: .
cdr3_nt: TGTGCCAGCAGCCCAGGGGAGTCTGGGGCCAACGTCCTGACTTTC
cdr3_aa: CASSPGESGANVLTF

clone_size: few
v_call: TRBV18
j_call: TRBJ2-7
d_call: .
cdr3_nt: TGTGCCAGCTCACCAGAGTCTAGCTCCTACGAGCAGTACTTC
cdr3_aa: CASSPESSSYEQYF

clone_size: once
v_call: TRBV5-1
j_call: TRBJ1-4
d_call: TRBD1
cdr3_nt: TGCGCCAGCAGCTTACAGGGGGCAACTAATGAAAAACTGTTTTTT
cdr3_aa: CASSLQGATNEKLFF

clone_size: .
v_call: TRBV30
j_call: TRBJ1-1
d_call: TRBD1
cdr3_nt: TGTGCCCGTAGCCCCGGACAGGGGATAGGGCAACCCGGAGCTTTCTTT
cdr3_aa: CARSPGQGIGQPGAFF

clone_size: few
v_call: TRBV7-2
j_call: TRBJ2-3
d_call: TRBD2
cdr3_nt: TGTGCCAGCAGCTCCCTAGCGGATAGCACAGATACGCAGTATTTT
cdr3_aa: CASSSLADSTDTQYF

clone_size: few
v_call: TRBV27
j_call: TRBJ2-7
d_call: .
cdr3_nt: TGTGCCAGCAGTTTAGAGGGTCTCGAGCAGTACTTC
cdr3_aa: CASSLEGLEQYF

clone_size: few
v_call: TRBV10-3
j_call: TRBJ2-3
d_call: TRBD2
cdr3_nt: TGTGCCATCAGTGATAAGCGGGGGACAGATACGCAGTATTTT
cdr3_aa: CAISDKRGTDTQYF

clone_size: .
v_call: TRBV18
j_call: TRBJ2-1
d_call: .
cdr3_nt: TGTGCCAGCTCACCAACTCGGGGAGCCTACAATGAGCAGTTCTTC
cdr3_aa: CASSPTRGAYNEQFF

clone_size: .
v_call: TRBV29-1
j_call: TRBJ1-2
d_call: TRBD1
cdr3_nt: TGCAGCGTTGAAGACGGGACAGGGCCCTATGGCTACACCTTC
cdr3_aa: CSVEDGTGPYGYTF

clone_size: few
v_call: TRBV11-2
j_call: TRBJ2-2
d_call: .
cdr3_nt: TGTGCCAGCAGCTCCCTGCAGGCAGGGTTTGCCGGGGAGCTGTTTTTT
cdr3_aa: CASSSLQAGFAGELFF

clone_size: .
v_call: TRBV19
j_call: TRBJ2-1
d_call: TRBD2
cdr3_nt: TGTGCCAGTAGTCCCCGACTAGCGGGGGAGAGAGATGAGCAGTTCTTC
cdr3_aa: CASSPRLAGERDEQFF

clone_size: few
v_call: TRBV10-3
j_call: TRBJ2-5
d_call: TRBD1
cdr3_nt: TGTGCCATCAGTAGACAGGGTCTAGAGACCCAGTACTTC
cdr3_aa: CAISRQGLETQYF

clone_size: few
v_call: TRBV9
j_call: TRBJ2-5
d_call: .
cdr3_nt: TGTGCCAGCAGCGTAACCCCCTTGGGGCCTCAAGAGACCCAGTACTTC
cdr3_aa: CASSVTPLGPQETQYF

clone_size: .
v_call: TRBV30
j_call: TRBJ1-3
d_call: TRBD1
cdr3_nt: TGTGCCTGGGACAGGGGAGGCAACACCATATATTTT
cdr3_aa: CAWDRGGNTIYF

clone_size: .
v_call: TRBV7-8
j_call: TRBJ1-1
d_call: TRBD1
cdr3_nt: TGTGCCAGCAGCCAAGACAGGGGCAGAGGAAGTGAAGCTTTCTTT
cdr3_aa: CASSQDRGRGSEAFF

clone_size: .
v_call: TRBV7-2
j_call: TRBJ2-7
d_call: .
cdr3_nt: TGTGCCAGCAGCTTAGTCCCGGACAGATCCTACGAGCAGTACTTC
cdr3_aa: CASSLVPDRSYEQYF

clone_size: .
v_call: TRBV7-8
j_call: TRBJ2-7
d_call: TRBD2
cdr3_nt: TGTGCCAGCAGCTTAATTTGGTCTAGCGGGAGACTAACCTCCTACGAGCAGTACTTC
cdr3_aa: CASSLIWSSGRLTSYEQYF

clone_size: few
v_call: TRBV4-2
j_call: TRBJ2-1
d_call: .
cdr3_nt: TGTGCCAGCAGCCCAGGGCAAACCTACAATGAGCAGTTCTTC
cdr3_aa: CASSPGQTYNEQFF

clone_size: .
v_call: TRBV2
j_call: TRBJ2-6
d_call: .
cdr3_nt: TGTGCCAGCAGTGAGGGACGCGTAGCCGCTGGGGCCAACGTCCTGACTTTC
cdr3_aa: CASSEGRVAAGANVLTF

clone_size: few
v_call: TRBV6-6
j_call: TRBJ2-5
d_call: .
cdr3_nt: TGTGCCAGCACCTTGGACAGAGCCCAAGAGACCCAGTACTTC
cdr3_aa: CASTLDRAQETQYF